This T cell receptor beta chain is from a study of shared clonotypes between healthy human individuals. To note about this clone: The antigen is undetermined.

Every one of the donors was a Caucasian adult that lived in Nashville, Tennessee. V lost 5 bases to trimming and J lost 6 bases, with 11 bases between them. Germline assignment: CDR1 LNHDA and CDR2 SQIVND (reference sequence). The CDR3 runs 13 residues. The protocol was immunoSEQ multiplex PCR, while the TCRdb copy is restricted to in-frame clones and leaves out a portion. The sample includes more than 2 million clones, approximately 96% of them seen just once. Study-level findings and limits: Rarefaction exposed incomplete sorted-subset sequencing despite large depth. The sharing of 4.5% to 6.5% of naive CD4 clonotypes was seen across a handful of donors. Larger estimated richness was generally recorded for naive subsets relative to memory subsets.

The sequencing sample was made of naive CD4+ T cells sorted from blood. Subset here: CD45RA+ positively selected. The receptor comes from a man younger than 30 in good health. This chain joins TRBV19 and TRBJ2-4; D tentatively fits TRBD1 or TRBD2 (7 bases each). The CDR3 region is CASSERDRNIQYF. CDR3 in DNA: TGTGCCAGTAGTGAGCGGGACAGAAACATTCAGTACTTC.